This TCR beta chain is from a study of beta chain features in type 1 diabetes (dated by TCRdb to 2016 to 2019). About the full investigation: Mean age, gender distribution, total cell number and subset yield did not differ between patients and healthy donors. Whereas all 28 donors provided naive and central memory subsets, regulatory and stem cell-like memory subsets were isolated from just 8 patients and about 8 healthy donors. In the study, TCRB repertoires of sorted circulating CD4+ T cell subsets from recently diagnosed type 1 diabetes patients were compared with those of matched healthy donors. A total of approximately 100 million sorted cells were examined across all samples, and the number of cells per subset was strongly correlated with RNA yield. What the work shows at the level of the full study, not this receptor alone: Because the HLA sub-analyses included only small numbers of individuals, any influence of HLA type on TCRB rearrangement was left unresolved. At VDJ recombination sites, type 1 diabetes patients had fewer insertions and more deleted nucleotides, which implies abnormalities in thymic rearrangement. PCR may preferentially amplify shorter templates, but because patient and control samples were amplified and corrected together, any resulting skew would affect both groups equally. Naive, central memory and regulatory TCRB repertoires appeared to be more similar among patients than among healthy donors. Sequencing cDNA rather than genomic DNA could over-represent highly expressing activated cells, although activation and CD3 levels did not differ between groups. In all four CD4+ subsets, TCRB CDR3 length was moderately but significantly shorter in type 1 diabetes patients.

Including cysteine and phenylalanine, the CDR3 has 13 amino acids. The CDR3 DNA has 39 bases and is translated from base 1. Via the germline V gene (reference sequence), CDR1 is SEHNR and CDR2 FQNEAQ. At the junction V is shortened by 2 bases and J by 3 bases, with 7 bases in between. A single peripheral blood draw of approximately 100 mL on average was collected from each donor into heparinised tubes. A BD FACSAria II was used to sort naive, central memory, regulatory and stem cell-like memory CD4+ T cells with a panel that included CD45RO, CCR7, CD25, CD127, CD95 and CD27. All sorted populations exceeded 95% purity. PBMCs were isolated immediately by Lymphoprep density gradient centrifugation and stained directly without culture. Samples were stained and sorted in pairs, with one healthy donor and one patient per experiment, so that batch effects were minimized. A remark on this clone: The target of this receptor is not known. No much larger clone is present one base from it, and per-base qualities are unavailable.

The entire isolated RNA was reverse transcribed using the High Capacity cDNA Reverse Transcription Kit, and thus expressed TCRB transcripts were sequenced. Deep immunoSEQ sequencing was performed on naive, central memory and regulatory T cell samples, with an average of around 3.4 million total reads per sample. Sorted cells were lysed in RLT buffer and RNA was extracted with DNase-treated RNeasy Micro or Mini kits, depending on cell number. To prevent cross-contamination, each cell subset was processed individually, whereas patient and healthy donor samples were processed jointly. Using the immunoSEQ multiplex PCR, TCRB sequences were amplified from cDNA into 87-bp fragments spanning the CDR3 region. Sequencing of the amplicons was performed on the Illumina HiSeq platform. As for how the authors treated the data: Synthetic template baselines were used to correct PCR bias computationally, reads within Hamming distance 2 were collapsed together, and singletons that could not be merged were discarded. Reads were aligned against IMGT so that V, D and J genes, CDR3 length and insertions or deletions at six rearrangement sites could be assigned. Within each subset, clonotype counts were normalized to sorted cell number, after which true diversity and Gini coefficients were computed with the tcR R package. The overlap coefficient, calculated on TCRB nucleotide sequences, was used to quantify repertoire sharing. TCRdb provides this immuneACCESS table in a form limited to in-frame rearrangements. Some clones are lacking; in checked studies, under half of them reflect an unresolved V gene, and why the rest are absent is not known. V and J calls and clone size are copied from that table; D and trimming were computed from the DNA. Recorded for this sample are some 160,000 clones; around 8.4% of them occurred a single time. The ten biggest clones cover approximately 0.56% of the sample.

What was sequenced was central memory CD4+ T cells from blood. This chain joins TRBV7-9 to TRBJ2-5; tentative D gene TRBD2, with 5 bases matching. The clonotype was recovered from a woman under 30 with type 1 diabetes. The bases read TGTGCCAGCAGCTTATCTAGCAAAGAGACCCAGTACTTC. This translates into CASSLSSKETQYF.